The clone carrying this T cell receptor (beta chain) turned up a few times. Germline-derived CDR1 and CDR2 are SGHRS and YFSETQ. V lost 0 bases to trimming and J lost 6 bases, with 12 bases between them. The CDR3 sequence is 14 residues long. Time point: newly diagnosed GD, antithyroid drugs for less than 3 months. RNA isolated from PBMCs was used to make the TCR library. The data stem from a study of regulatory T cells in long-lasting Graves disease. Relying on iRepertoire HTBI primers and Arm-PCR of CDR3 regions, the team built TCR beta libraries. A single record per CDR3 protein comes from TCRdb applying MiXCR to the multiplex PCR reads. The sample yields around 480,000 distinct CDR3 sequences, more than 15% seen once. Separately, the same data were catalogued under a study of T cells in Graves' hyperthyroidism and ophthalmopathy.

Sample: peripheral blood mononuclear cells (PBMCs), taken at new diagnosis, from a patient treated with antithyroid drugs. This sequence originates from a woman aged 35 to 60 with Graves disease. The chain links TRBV5-1 to TRBJ1-1, with D possibly being TRBD1 (5 bases). The CDR3 loop is CASSLDRFGAEAFF. The CDR3 coding sequence is TGCGCCAGCAGCTTGGACAGGTTCGGTGCTGAAGCTTTCTTT.